The present T cell receptor (beta chain) was sequenced within a study of OX40 agonist ivuxolimab in advanced cancers. Overall study: While on treatment, patients had intravenous ivuxolimab at 0.01 to 10 mg/kg every 2 weeks. Study findings and constraints: CD8+ T cells showed, on average, more clonal expansion than CD4+ cells. Some of the nonresponding patients also showed low levels of normalized T-cell clonal expansion. Some of the lowest clonal expansion was seen in partial responders at 0.1-3.0 mg/kg.

The junction had 8 bases not matched to a gene; V was cut back by 3 bases and J by 4 bases. CDR3 length: 16 residues. The germline V gene encodes CDR1 SGHAT and CDR2 FQNNGV. Clones were read by immunoSEQ multiplex PCR, and TCRdb kept only the in-frame ones, dropping some. The sample lists around 91,000 clones; roughly 89% were seen once. Points on this clone: Its antigen is unidentified.

Specimen: CD4+ or CD8+ T cells sorted from blood, collected in a trial of the OX40 agonist ivuxolimab. The clonotype comes from an adult with an advanced solid tumor such as melanoma, head and neck, liver or kidney cancer. This rearrangement joins TRBV11-2 to TRBJ2-5, with 10 bases aligning to TRBD2. The CDR3 region is CASSFGLAGVAETQYF. CDR3 in DNA: TGTGCCAGCAGCTTCGGGCTAGCGGGGGTTGCAGAGACCCAGTACTTC.